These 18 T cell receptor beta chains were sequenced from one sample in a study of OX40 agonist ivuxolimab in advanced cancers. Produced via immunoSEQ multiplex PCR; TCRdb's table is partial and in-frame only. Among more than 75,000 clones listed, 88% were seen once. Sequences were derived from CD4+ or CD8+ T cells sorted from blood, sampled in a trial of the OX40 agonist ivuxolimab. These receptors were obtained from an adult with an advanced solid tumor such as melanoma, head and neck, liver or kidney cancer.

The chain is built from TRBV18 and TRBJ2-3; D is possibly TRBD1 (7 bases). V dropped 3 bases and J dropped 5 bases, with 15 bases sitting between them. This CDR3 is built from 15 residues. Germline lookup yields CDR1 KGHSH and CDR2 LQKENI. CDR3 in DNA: TGTGCCAGCTCACCCTCGACAGGGACTGGAGATACGCAGTATTTT. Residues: CASSPSTGTGDTQYF.

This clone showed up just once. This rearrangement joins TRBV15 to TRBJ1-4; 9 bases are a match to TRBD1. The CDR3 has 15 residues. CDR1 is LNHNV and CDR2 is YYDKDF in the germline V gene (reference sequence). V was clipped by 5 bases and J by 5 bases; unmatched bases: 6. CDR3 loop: CATSDYRGQNEKLFF. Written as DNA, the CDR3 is TGTGCCACCAGCGATTACAGGGGGCAAAATGAAAAACTGTTTTTT.

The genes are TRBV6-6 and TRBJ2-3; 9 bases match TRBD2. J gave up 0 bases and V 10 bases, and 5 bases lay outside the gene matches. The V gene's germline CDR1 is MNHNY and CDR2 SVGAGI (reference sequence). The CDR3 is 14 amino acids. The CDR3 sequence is CATLAGQSTDTQYF. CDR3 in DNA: TGTGCCACTCTAGCGGGACAGAGCACAGATACGCAGTATTTT.

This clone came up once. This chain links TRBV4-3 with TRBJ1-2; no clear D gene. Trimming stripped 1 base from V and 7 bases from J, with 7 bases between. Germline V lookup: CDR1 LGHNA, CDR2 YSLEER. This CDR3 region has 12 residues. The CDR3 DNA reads TGCGCCAGCAGCCAAGGGCGTTCTGGCTACACCTTC. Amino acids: CASSQGRSGYTF.

The CDR3 nucleotides read TGCGCCAGCAGCTTGGACGGGAGGGCCGTAGATACGCAGTATTTT. It codes for CASSLDGRAVDTQYF. The V gene is TRBV5-1, the J gene TRBJ2-3; TRBD2 matches at 8 bases. J was trimmed by 5 bases and V by 0 bases; bases with no gene match: 5. This CDR3 is 15 amino acids long. In germline, CDR1 is SGHRS, CDR2 YFSETQ.

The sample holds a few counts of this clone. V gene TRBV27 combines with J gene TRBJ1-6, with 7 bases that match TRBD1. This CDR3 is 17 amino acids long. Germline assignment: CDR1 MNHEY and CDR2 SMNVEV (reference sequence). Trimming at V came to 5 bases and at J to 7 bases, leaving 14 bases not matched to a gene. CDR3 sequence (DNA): TGTGCCAGCAGTAGACGACAGGGTGGTGGGCAAAATTCACCCCTCCACTTT. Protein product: CASSRRQGGGQNSPLHF.

The CDR3 DNA reads TGTGCCAGCAGTCGACAGGGGTCGGGAGAGACCCAGTACTTC. This encodes CASSRQGSGETQYF. V and J are TRBV6-1 and TRBJ2-5; 8 bases are shared with TRBD1. V was clipped by 5 bases and J by 4 bases; unmatched bases: 6. The CDR3 consists of 14 residues. Per the germline V gene, CDR1 is MNHNS and CDR2 is SASEGT.

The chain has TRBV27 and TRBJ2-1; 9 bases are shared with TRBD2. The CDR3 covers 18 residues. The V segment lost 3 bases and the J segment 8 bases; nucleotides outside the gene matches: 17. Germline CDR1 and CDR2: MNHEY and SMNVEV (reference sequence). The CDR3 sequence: CASSLQPPGLAISDEQFF. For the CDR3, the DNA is TGTGCCAGCAGTTTGCAACCCCCGGGACTAGCTATCTCCGATGAGCAGTTCTTC.

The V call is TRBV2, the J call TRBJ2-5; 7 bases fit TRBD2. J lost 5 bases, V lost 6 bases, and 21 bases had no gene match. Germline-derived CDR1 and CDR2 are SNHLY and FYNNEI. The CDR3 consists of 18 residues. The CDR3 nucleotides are TGTGCCAGCAGCCTTACGGGACTAACCTATCAGAGGGGCGAGACCCAGTACTTC. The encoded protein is CASSLTGLTYQRGETQYF. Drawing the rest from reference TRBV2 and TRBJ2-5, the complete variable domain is EPEVTQTPSHQVTQMGQEVILRCVPISNHLYFYWYRQILGQKVEFLVSFYNNEISEKSEIFDDQFSVERPDGSNFTLKIRSTKLEDSAMYFCASSLTGLTYQRGETQYFGPGTRLLVL.

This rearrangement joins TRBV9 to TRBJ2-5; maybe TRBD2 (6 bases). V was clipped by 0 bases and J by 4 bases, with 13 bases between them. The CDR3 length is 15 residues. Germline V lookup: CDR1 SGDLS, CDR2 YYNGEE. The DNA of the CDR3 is TGTGCCAGCAGCGTAGCGGAGGGGAGCGGAGAGACCCAGTACTTC. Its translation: CASSVAEGSGETQYF.

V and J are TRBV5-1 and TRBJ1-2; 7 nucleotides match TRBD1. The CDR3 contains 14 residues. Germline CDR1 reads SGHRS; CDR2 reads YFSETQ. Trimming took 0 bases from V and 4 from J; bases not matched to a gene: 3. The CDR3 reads CASSLVGTAYGYTF. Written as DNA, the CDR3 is TGCGCCAGCAGCTTGGTCGGGACAGCCTATGGCTACACCTTC. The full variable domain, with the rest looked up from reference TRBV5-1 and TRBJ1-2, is KAGVTQTPRYLIKTRGQQVTLSCSPISGHRSVSWYQQTPGQGLQFLFEYFSETQRNKGNFPGRFSGRQFSNSRSEMNVSTLELGDSALYLCASSLVGTAYGYTFGSGTRLTVV.

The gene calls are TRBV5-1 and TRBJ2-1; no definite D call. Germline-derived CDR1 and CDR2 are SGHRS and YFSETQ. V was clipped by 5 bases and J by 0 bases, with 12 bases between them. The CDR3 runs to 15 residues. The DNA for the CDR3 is TGCGCCAGCAGTCGACTTCCAGGCTCCTACAATGAGCAGTTCTTC. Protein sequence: CASSRLPGSYNEQFF.

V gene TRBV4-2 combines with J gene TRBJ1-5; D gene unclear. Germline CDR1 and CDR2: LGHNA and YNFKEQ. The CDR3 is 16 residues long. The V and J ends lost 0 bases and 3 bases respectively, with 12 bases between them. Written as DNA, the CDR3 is TGTGCCAGCAGCCAAGATTGGGCCTTTATCAATCAGCCCCAGCATTTT. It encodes CASSQDWAFINQPQHF.

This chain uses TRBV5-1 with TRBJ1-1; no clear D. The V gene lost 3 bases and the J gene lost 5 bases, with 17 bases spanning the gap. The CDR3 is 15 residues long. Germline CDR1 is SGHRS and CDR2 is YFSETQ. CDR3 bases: TGCGCCAGCAGCTCCCGGGCGGCAGGATCGACTGAAGCTTTCTTT. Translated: CASSSRAAGSTEAFF.

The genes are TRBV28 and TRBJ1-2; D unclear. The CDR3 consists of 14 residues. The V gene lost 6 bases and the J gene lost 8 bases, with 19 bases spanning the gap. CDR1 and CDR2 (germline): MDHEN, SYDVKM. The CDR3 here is CASSRPTFDGGYTF. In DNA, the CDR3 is TGTGCCAGCAGCCGTCCTACTTTTGATGGGGGCTACACCTTC.

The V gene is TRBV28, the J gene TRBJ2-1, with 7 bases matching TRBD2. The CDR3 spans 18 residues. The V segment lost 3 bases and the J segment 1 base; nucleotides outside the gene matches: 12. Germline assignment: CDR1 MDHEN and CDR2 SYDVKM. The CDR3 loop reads CASSLSRTASGSYNEQFF. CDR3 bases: TGTGCCAGCAGTTTGTCCCGAACCGCTAGCGGTTCCTACAATGAGCAGTTCTTC.

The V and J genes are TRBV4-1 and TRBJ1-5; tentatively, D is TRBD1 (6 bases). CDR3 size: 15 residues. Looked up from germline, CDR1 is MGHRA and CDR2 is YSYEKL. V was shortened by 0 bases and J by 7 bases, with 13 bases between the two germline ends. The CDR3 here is CASSQEVGAKQPQHF. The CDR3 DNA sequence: TGCGCCAGCAGCCAAGAGGTGGGGGCGAAGCAGCCCCAGCATTTT.

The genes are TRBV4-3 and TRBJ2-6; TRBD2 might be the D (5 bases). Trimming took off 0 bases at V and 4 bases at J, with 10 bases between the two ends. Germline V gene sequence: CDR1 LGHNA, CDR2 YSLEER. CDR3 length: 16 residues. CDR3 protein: CASSQEPTGGANVLTF. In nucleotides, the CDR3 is TGCGCCAGCAGCCAAGAACCGACGGGGGGGGCCAACGTCCTGACTTTC.